This paragraph covers one T cell receptor beta chain sequence. Its specificity is unknown. Looked up from germline, CDR1 is SGHRS and CDR2 is YFSETQ. This CDR3 contains 14 residues. Trimming took 4 bases from V and 0 from J, leaving 11 bases between them. One entry per CDR3 protein, called by TCRdb with MiXCR from the 5' RACE reads. The top ten clones hold roughly a fifth of a sample with fewer than 750,000 distinct CDR3 sequences, 15% to 20% of them seen once. This entry comes from a study of CD8 T cells in ankylosing spondylitis. General observations from the study: Fewer than ten highly homologous variants made up a TCR beta motif that seemed to typify ankylosing spondylitis blood. From matched ankylosing spondylitis synovial fluid, disease-linked clones were reportedly recovered at significantly enriched levels.

The J gene is TRBJ2-7, the V gene TRBV5-1; D is undetermined. The receptor's source is a male donor with ankylosing spondylitis. Material for sequencing was blood, either unsorted or a sorted T cell fraction (not recorded which). This CDR3 reads CASSNAQASYEQYF. In DNA, the CDR3 is TGCGCCAGCAGCAACGCCCAAGCCTCCTACGAGCAGTACTTC.